This T cell receptor beta chain derives from a study of T cell responses to AZD1222 COVID-19 vaccine. Study as a whole: Pooled samples include second doses given at about 4 or 12 weeks. General study points: No repertoire was sampled before or during the peak T cell response, only after it.

To note about this clone: No antigen is known for it.

Clones were read by immunoSEQ multiplex PCR, and TCRdb kept only the in-frame ones, dropping some. The sample consists of 130,000 to 150,000 clones, 88% of them appearing once. The source material was peripheral blood, sampled on day 0 of AZD1222 vaccination. The sequence came from an adult in good health.

CDR3 in amino acids: CSVGYGQETQYF. CDR3 nucleotide sequence: TGCAGCGTTGGTTACGGTCAAGAGACCCAGTACTTC. The chain links TRBV29-1 to TRBJ2-5; D unresolved. The CDR3 has 12 amino acids. Trimming pared 4 bases from V and 2 bases from J, leaving 8 bases between. Germline assignment: CDR1 SQVTM and CDR2 ANQGSEA.